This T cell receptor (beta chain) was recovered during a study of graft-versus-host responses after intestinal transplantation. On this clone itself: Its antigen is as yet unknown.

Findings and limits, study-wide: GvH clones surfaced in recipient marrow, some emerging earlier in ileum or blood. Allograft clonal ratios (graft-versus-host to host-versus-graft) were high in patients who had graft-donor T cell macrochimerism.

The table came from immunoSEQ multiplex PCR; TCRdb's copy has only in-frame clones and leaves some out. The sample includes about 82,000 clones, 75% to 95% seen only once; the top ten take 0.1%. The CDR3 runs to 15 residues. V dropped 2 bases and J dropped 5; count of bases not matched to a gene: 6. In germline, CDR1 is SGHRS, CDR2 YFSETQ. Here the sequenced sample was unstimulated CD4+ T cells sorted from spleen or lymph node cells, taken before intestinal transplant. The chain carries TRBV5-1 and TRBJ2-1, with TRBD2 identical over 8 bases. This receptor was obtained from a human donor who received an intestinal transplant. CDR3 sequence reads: CASSLPSGGNNEQFF. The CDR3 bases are TGCGCCAGCAGCTTACCCAGCGGGGGCAACAATGAGCAGTTCTTC.